This is a list of T cell receptor beta chains from one sample in a study of T cells in Graves' hyperthyroidism and ophthalmopathy. From the multiplex PCR reads, TCRdb called clonotypes with MiXCR, one entry per CDR3 protein. The sample holds around 520,000 distinct CDR3 sequences, 13% to 15% seen once. The sample taken for sequencing was blood. The receptor set was obtained from a woman aged 18-35 years with Graves' hyperthyroidism. Each CDR3 is given with its conserved first and last residue. A D gene is named only where the DNA matches it firmly. Clone size, where shown, is once, few, many, or a class for clones that have expanded.

v_call	clone_size	j_call	d_call	cdr3_nt	cdr3_aa
TRBV5-4	-	TRBJ2-3	-	TGTGCCAGCAGCCAAATGACGGATACGCAGTATTTT	CASSQMTDTQYF
TRBV2	many	TRBJ2-1	-	TGTGCCAGCACACAAATCTCTGGGTGGGTAAGCGCTGTTGGGCAGTTCTTC	CASTQISGWVSAVGQFF
TRBV29-1	few	TRBJ1-3	-	TGCAGCGTTGATCAGGGGAAGGCTGGAAACACCATATATTTT	CSVDQGKAGNTIYF
TRBV5-1	many	TRBJ1-1	-	TGTGCCAGCAGTTTGGCGGGGAACACTGAAGCTTTCTTT	CASSLAGNTEAFF
TRBV20-1	many	TRBJ1-1	-	TGCAGTGCTATGGACGGGAACACTGAAGCTTTCTTT	CSAMDGNTEAFF
TRBV19	-	TRBJ2-5	TRBD1	TGTGCCAGTAAAAAGACAGGGGGCCGTTCCGGGGAGACCCAGTACTTC	CASKKTGGRSGETQYF
TRBV4-1	many	TRBJ2-1	-	TGCGCCAGCAGCCAAGTAAACAGGAACAATGAGCAGTTCTTC	CASSQVNRNNEQFF
TRBV19	-	TRBJ2-1	-	TGTGCCAGTAGCCCCGGACGGACTGTTGGGCAGTTCTTC	CASSPGRTVGQFF
TRBV20-1	-	TRBJ2-7	TRBD2	TGCAGTGCCCCCCCAGGCAGCGGGGCCCCCTACGAGCAGTACTTC	CSAPPGSGAPYEQYF
TRBV27	many	TRBJ1-1	TRBD1	TGTGCCAGCAGTTCTTTCGACAGGGGGCAAACTGAAGCTTTCTTT	CASSSFDRGQTEAFF
TRBV11-3	many	TRBJ2-1	TRBD2	TGTGCCAGCAGCGCTAAGGGACTAGCGGGAGTTGATGAGCAGTTCTTC	CASSAKGLAGVDEQFF
TRBV4-1	many	TRBJ1-2	-	TGCGCCAGCAGCCAAGTTGGAGAGTATGGCTACACCTTC	CASSQVGEYGYTF
TRBV19	many	TRBJ2-5	-	TGTGCCAGTAGTGCCCACGTCGAGACCCAGTACTTC	CASSAHVETQYF
TRBV13	few	TRBJ2-4	-	TGTGCCAGCAGCTCCCGCGGCATTCAGTACTTC	CASSSRGIQYF
TRBV10-3	many	TRBJ2-7	TRBD2	TGTGCCGCGCGGACTAGCCGGAGCTCCTACGAGCAGTACTTC	CAARTSRSSYEQYF
TRBV18	once	TRBJ2-1	-	TGTGCCAGCTCACAGGAGAGAATGAATAAGCAGTTCTTC	CASSQERMNKQFF
TRBV3-1	many	TRBJ1-4	-	TGTGCCAGCAGCCAGAACTCTAATGAAAAACTGTTTTTT	CASSQNSNEKLFF
TRBV19	-	TRBJ2-1	TRBD2	TGTGCCTCTGGGGCTAGCGGGAGGGGCCCCTACAATGAGCAGTTCTTC	CASGASGRGPYNEQFF
TRBV7-9	-	TRBJ1-1	-	TGTGCCAGCAGCGCGCGGACAGCTCCCTCAACACAATCTGAAGCTTTCTTT	CASSARTAPSTQSEAFF
TRBV12-3/TRBV12-4	few	TRBJ2-2	-	TGTGCCAGCAGTTTCTCGGGAGAAACAGAGAACACCGGGGAGCTGTTTTTT	CASSFSGETENTGELFF
TRBV24-1	many	TRBJ2-1	-	TGTGCCACCCAATGGGCTGACAATGAGCAGTTCTTC	CATQWADNEQFF
TRBV12-3/TRBV12-4	many	TRBJ2-7	TRBD1	TGTGCCAGCAGTCTTACCGGGACAGGGATTAACGAGCAGTACTTC	CASSLTGTGINEQYF
TRBV6-1	many	TRBJ1-1	TRBD1	TGTGCCAGCAGTTGGACAGGGGAGACTGAAGCTTTCTTT	CASSWTGETEAFF
TRBV20-1	-	TRBJ2-1	-	TGCAGTGCTAGAGATCAAAATAGGAATGAGCAGTTCTTC	CSARDQNRNEQFF
TRBV12-3/TRBV12-4	many	TRBJ2-5	TRBD1	TGTGCCAGCACCCGGACAGGGGGATTACAAGAGACCCAGTACTTC	CASTRTGGLQETQYF
TRBV3-1	many	TRBJ1-5	-	TGTGCCAGCAGCCAAGATCCTGGGGCAAATCAGCCCCAGCATTTT	CASSQDPGANQPQHF
TRBV12-3/TRBV12-4	-	TRBJ2-7	-	TGTGCCAGCAGTTTAGCGCAGGGCTACGGGCAGTACTTC	CASSLAQGYGQYF
TRBV6-5	many	TRBJ2-3	-	TGTGCCAGCAGTTACGCTTTAGGTACCGGGACGGCGCAGTATTTT	CASSYALGTGTAQYF
TRBV11-1	many	TRBJ2-1	-	TGTGCCAGCAGCTTTGTTATCGGGAGACCTAATGAGCAGTTCTTC	CASSFVIGRPNEQFF
TRBV15	many	TRBJ2-3	TRBD1	TGTGCCACCAGCAGCCCCGACAGGGGGCGAACAGATACGCAGTATTTT	CATSSPDRGRTDTQYF
TRBV28	many	TRBJ2-2	TRBD2	TGTGCCAGCGTTACTAGCGGGAGTAAAGGTGCCGGGGAGCTGTTTTTT	CASVTSGSKGAGELFF
TRBV13	-	TRBJ2-2	-	TGTGCCAGCAGCTTAGTGGGTGAGAACACCGGGGAGCTGTTTTTT	CASSLVGENTGELFF
TRBV2	many	TRBJ1-5	-	TGTGCCAGCAGTGAAGCGCTCAGCAATCAGCCCCAGCATTTT	CASSEALSNQPQHF
TRBV13	many	TRBJ1-2	TRBD1	TGTGCCAGCAGCTCGGGACAGAACGACTATGGCTACACCTTC	CASSSGQNDYGYTF
TRBV11-3	many	TRBJ2-2	-	TGTGCCAGCAGCTTAGAGAGCGGGGAGCTGTTTTTT	CASSLESGELFF
TRBV12-3/TRBV12-4	many	TRBJ2-1	-	TGTGCCAGCAGTCCCGGGGACACGGGGCAAAATGAGCAGTTCTTC	CASSPGDTGQNEQFF
TRBV20-1	many	TRBJ2-3	TRBD1	TGCAGTGCTAGAGATGCCCCGGGACAGGTGACAGATACGCAGTATTTT	CSARDAPGQVTDTQYF
TRBV29-1	many	TRBJ2-1	TRBD2	TGCAGCGTTGAGACTAGCGGGAGGAAAACCTACAATGAGCAGTTCTTC	CSVETSGRKTYNEQFF
TRBV6-9	few	TRBJ1-1	TRBD1	TGTGCCAGCAGCGACAGGGGGTCTGAAGCTTTCTTT	CASSDRGSEAFF
TRBV19	many	TRBJ2-1	-	TGTGCCAGTAGTATAGCAAGGGACCACTTCTCCTACAATGAGCAGTTCTTC	CASSIARDHFSYNEQFF
TRBV11-2	many	TRBJ1-5	-	TGTGCCAGCAGCGTAGGGGTCGGCAATCAGCCCCAGCATTTT	CASSVGVGNQPQHF
TRBV7-9	once	TRBJ1-1	TRBD1	TGTGCCAGCAGCTTCGGAGGGAGGGGGCTGGGCACTGAAGCTTTCTTT	CASSFGGRGLGTEAFF
TRBV6-1	many	TRBJ1-2	TRBD1	TGTGCCAGCAGTCCCGACACAGGGGTTGGCTACACCTTC	CASSPDTGVGYTF
TRBV30	many	TRBJ1-1	-	TGTGCCTGGAGTGTTCAAGGCCCCGAAGCTTTCTTT	CAWSVQGPEAFF
TRBV29-1	few	TRBJ1-2	-	TGCAGCATCACAGGGTTTGGTGGCTACACCTTC	CSITGFGGYTF